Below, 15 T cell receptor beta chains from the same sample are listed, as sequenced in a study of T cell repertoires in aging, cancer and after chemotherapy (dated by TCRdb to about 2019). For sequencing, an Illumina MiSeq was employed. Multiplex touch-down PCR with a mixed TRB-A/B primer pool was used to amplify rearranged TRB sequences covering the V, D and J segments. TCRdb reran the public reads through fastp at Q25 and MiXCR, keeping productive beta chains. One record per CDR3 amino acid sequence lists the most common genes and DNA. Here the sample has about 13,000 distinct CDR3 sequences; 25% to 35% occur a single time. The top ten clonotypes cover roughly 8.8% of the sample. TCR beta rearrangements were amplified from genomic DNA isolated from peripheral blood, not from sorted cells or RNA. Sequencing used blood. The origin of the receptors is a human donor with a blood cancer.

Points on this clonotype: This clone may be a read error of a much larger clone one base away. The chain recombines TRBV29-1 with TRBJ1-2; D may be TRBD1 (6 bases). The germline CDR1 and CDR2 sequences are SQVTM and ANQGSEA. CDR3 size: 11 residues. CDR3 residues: CSVGTSYVYTF. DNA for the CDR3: TGCAGCGTGGGGACAAGCTATGTCTACACCTTC.

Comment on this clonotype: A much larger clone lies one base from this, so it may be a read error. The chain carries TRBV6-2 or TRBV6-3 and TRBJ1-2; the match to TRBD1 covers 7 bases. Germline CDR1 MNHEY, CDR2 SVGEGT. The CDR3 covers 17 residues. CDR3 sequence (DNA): TGTGCCAGCATTTACGAACCCTCAGACAGGGTTTGGTATGGCTACACCTTC. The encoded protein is CASIYEPSDRVWYGYTF.

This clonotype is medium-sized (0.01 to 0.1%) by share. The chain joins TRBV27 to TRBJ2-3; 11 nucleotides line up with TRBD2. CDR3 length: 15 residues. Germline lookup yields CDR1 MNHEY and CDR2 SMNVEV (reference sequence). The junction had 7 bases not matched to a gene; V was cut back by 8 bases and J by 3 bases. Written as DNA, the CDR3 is TGTGCCAGCTCATCCGGGACTAGCGGTACAGATACGCAGTATTTT. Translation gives CASSSGTSGTDTQYF.

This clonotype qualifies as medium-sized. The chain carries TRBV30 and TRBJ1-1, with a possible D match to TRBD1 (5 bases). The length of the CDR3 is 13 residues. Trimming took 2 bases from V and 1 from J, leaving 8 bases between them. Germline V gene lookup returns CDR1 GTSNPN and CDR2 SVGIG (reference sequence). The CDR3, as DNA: TGTGCCTGGAGTCTTGGACAGAACACTGAAGCTTTCTTT. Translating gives CAWSLGQNTEAFF. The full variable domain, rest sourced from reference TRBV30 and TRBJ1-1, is SQTIHQWPATLVQPVGSPLSLECTVEGTSNPNLYWYRQAAGRGLQLLFYSVGIGQISSEVPQNLSASRPQDRQFILSSKKLLLSDSGFYLCAWSLGQNTEAFFGQGTRLTVV.

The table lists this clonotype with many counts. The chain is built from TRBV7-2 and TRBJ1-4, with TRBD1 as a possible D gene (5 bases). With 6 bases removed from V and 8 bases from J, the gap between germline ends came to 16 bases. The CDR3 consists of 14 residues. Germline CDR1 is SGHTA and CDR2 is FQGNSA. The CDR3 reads CASSISRADEKLFF. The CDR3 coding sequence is TGTGCCAGCAGTATATCCAGGGCGGACGAAAAACTGTTTTTT.

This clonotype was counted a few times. The chain's CDR3 is CATSREDSGHYGYTF. CDR3 nucleotides: TGTGCCACCAGCAGAGAGGACAGCGGACACTATGGCTACACCTTC. The chain couples TRBV15 to TRBJ1-2; TRBD1 is a possible D gene (6 bases). The length of the CDR3 is 15 residues. Germline V gene lookup returns CDR1 LNHNV and CDR2 YYDKDF (reference sequence). V was trimmed by 0 bases and J by 3 bases, leaving 11 bases between them. Full variable domain (remainder filled in from reference TRBV15 and TRBJ1-2): DAMVIQNPRYQVTQFGKPVTLSCSQTLNHNVMYWYQQKSSQAPKLLFHYYDKDFNNEADTPDNFQSRRPNTSFCFLDIRSPGLGDTAMYLCATSREDSGHYGYTFGSGTRLTVV.

The CDR3 DNA reads as TGCAGTGCTAGCGGATTAGCGGGGGCCAGCTCCTACAATGAGCAGTTCTTC. Protein product: CSASGLAGASSYNEQFF. The V call is TRBV20-1, the J call TRBJ2-1; TRBD2 matches 9 bases. CDR3 length equals 17 residues. Germline CDR1 reads DFQATT; CDR2 reads SNEGSKA (reference sequence). V was clipped by 3 bases and J by 0 bases; unmatched bases: 9.

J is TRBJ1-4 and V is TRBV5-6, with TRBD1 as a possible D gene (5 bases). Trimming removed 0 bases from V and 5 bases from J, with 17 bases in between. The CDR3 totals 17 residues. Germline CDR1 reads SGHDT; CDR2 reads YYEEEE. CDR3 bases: TGTGCCAGCAGCTTGGCCGGCTTCCGGGACGGGAATGAAAAACTGTTTTTT. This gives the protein CASSLAGFRDGNEKLFF.

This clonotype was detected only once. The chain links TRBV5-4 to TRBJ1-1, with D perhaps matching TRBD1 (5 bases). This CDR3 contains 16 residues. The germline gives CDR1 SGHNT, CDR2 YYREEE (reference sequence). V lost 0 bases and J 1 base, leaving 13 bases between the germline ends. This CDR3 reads CASSLDGGSRNTEAFF. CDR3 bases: TGTGCCAGCAGCTTGGATGGGGGATCAAGGAACACTGAAGCTTTCTTT.

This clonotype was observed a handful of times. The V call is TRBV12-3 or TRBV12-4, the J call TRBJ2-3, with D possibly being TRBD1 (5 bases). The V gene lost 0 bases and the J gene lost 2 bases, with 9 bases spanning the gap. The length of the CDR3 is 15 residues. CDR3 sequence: CASSLAGADTDTQYF. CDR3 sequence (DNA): TGTGCCAGCAGTTTAGCTGGGGCGGACACAGATACGCAGTATTTT.

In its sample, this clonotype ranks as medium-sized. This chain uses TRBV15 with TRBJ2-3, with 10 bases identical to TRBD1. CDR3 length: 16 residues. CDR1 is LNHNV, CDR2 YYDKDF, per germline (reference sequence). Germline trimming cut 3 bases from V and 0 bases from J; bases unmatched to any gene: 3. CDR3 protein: CATSRGTGVSTDTQYF. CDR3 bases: TGTGCCACCAGCAGGGGGACAGGGGTTAGCACAGATACGCAGTATTTT.

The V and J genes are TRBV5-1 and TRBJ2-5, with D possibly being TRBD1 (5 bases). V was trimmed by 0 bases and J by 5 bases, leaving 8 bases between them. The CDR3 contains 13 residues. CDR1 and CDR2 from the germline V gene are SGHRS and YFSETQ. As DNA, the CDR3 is TGCGCCAGCAGCTTGGGGTACAGGGAGACCCAGTACTTC. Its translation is CASSLGYRETQYF.

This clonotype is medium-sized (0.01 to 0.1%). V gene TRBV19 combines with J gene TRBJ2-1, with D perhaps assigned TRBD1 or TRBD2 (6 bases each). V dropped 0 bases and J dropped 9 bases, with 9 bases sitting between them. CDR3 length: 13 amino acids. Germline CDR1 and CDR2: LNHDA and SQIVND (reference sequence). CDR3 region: CASSIEGGLEQFF. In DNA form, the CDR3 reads TGTGCCAGTAGTATAGAAGGGGGGCTTGAGCAGTTCTTC.

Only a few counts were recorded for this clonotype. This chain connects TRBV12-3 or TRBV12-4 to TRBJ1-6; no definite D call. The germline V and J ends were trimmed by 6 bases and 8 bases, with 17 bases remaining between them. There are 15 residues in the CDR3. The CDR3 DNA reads TGTGCCAGCAGCCCTTTTTTGGCTATTGATTCACCCCTCCACTTT. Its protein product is CASSPFLAIDSPLHF.

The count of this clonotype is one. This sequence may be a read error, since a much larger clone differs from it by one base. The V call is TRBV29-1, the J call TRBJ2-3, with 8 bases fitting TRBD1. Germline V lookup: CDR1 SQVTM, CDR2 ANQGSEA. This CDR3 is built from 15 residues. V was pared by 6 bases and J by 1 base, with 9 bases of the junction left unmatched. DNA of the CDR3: TGCAGCGTACGGGGGACAGGAGGCCGCACAGATACGCAGTATTTT. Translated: CSVRGTGGRTDTQYF.